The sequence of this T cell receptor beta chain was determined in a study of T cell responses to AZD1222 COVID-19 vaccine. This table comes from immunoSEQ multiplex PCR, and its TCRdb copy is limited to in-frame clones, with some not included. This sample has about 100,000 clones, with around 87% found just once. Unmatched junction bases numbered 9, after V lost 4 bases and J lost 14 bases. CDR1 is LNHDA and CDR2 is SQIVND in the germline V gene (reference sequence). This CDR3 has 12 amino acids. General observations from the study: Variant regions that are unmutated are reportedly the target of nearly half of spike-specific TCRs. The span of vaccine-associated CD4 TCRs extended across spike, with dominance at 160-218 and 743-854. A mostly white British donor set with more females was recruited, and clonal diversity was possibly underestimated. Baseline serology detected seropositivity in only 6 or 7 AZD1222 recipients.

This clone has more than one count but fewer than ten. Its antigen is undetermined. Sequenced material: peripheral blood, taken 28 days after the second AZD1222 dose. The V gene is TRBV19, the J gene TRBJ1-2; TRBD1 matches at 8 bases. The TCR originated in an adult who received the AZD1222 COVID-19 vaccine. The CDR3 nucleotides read TGTGCCAGTAGTACCGTCGGGACAGGCCGTACCTTC. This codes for CASSTVGTGRTF.